This TCR beta chain was recovered during a study of T cell changes during pregnancy in multiple sclerosis. V lost 2 bases to trimming and J lost 3 bases, with 10 bases between them. The CDR3 is 15 residues long. Germline V CDR1 and CDR2: MNHNS, SASEGT. The table came from immunoSEQ multiplex PCR; TCRdb's copy has only in-frame clones and leaves some out. This sample has 100,000 or so clones, with approximately 90% found just once. This TCR was sampled from a female donor with multiple sclerosis, enrolled in a pregnancy study. V gene TRBV6-1 combines with J gene TRBJ2-2; tentative D call: TRBD2 (6 bases). Sequenced material: peripheral blood, taken after pregnancy. As DNA, the CDR3 is TGTGCCAGCAGTGAATTGGAGGGAGACACCGGGGAGCTGTTTTTT. The encoded protein is CASSELEGDTGELFF.